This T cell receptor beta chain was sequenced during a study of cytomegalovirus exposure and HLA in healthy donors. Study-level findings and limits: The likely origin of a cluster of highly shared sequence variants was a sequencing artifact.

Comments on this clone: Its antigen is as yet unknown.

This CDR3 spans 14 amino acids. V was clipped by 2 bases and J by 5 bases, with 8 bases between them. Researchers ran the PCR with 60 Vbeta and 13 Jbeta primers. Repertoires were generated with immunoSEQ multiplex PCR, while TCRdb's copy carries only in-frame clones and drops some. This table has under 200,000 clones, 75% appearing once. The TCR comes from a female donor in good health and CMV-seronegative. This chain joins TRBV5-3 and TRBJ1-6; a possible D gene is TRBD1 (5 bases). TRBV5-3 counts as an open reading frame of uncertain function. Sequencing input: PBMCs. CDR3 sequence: CARSFRVHNSPLHF. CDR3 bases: TGTGCCAGAAGCTTCAGGGTACATAATTCACCCCTCCACTTT.